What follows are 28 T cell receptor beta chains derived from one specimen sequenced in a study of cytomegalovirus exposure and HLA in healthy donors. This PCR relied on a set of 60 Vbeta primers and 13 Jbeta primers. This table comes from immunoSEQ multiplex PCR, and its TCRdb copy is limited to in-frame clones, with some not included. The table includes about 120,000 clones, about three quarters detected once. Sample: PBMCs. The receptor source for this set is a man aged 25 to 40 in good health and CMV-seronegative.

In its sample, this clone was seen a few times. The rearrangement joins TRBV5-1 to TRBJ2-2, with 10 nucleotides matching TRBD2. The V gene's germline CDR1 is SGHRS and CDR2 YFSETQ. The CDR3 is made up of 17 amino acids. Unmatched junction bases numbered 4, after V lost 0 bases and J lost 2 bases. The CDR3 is CASSLDSSGGNTGELFF. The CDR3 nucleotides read TGCGCCAGCAGCTTGGATTCTAGCGGGGGAAACACCGGGGAGCTGTTTTTT.

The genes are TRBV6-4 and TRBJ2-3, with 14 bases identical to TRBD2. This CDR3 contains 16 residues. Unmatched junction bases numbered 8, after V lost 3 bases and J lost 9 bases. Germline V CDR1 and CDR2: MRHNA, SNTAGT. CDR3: CASSDGTSGGPGTQYF. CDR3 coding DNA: TGTGCCAGCAGTGATGGGACTAGCGGGGGTCCCGGCACGCAGTATTTT.

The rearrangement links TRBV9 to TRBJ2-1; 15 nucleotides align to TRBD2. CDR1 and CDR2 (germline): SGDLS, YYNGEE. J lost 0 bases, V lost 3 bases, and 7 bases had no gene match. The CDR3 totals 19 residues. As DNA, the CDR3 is TGTGCCAGCAGCGAGGGACTAGCGGGGGGCTCAAGCTCCTACAATGAGCAGTTCTTC. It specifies CASSEGLAGGSSSYNEQFF.

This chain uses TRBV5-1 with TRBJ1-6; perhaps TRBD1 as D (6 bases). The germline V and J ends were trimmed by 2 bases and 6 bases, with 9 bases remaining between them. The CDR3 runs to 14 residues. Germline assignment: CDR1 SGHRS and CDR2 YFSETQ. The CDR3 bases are TGCGCCAGCAGCTTACAGGGCTCTAATTCACCCCTCCACTTT. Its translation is CASSLQGSNSPLHF. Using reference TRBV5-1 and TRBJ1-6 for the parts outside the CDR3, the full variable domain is KAGVTQTPRYLIKTRGQQVTLSCSPISGHRSVSWYQQTPGQGLQFLFEYFSETQRNKGNFPGRFSGRQFSNSRSEMNVSTLELGDSALYLCASSLQGSNSPLHFGNGTRLTVT.

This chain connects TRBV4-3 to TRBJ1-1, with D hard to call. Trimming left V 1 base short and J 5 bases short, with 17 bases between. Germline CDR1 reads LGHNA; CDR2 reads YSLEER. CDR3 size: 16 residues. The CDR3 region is CASSQAGRIRTTEAFF. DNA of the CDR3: TGCGCCAGCAGCCAAGCCGGGAGAATTCGAACAACTGAAGCTTTCTTT.

CDR3 bases: TGCGCCAGCGGATTAGGAGCCCCGCAAGAGACCCAGTACTTC. As protein: CASGLGAPQETQYF. This sequence joins TRBV5-1 and TRBJ2-5; the D is unclear. V was cut by 7 bases and J by 2 bases, with 15 bases left in between. There are 14 residues in the CDR3. Germline values: CDR1 SGHRS, CDR2 YFSETQ.

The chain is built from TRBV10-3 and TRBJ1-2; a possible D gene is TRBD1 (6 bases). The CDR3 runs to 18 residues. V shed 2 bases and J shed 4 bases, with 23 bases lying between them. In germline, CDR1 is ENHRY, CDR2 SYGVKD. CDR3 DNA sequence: TGTGCCATCAGTGAGCGCCAACAGGGTATGGCCTTTAGCTATGGCTACACCTTC. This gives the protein CAISERQQGMAFSYGYTF.

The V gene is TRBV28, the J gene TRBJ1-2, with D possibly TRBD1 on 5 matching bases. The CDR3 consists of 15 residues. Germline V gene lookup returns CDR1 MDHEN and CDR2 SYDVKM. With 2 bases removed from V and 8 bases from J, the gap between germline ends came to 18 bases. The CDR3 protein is CASSLGWQGIGGYTF. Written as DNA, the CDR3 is TGTGCCAGCAGTTTAGGCTGGCAGGGAATTGGCGGCTACACCTTC.

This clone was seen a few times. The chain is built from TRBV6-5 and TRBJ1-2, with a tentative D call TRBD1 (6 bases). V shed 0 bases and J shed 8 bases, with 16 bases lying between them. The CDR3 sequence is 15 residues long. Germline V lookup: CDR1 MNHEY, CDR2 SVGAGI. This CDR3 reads CASSYSEEKGEGYTF. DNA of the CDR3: TGTGCCAGCAGTTACTCCGAAGAGAAGGGGGAGGGCTACACCTTC.

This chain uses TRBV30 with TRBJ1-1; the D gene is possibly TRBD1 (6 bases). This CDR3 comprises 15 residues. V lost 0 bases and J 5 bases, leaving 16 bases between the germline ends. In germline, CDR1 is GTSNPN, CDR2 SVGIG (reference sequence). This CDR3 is CAWSVTGGGATEAFF. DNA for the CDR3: TGTGCCTGGAGTGTAACGGGTGGGGGCGCAACTGAAGCTTTCTTT.

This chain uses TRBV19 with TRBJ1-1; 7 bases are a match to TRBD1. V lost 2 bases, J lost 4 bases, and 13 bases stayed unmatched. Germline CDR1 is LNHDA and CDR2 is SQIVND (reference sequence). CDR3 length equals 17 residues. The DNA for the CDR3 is TGTGCCAGTAGTATAAACCCGTTGGGACAGAGGACCACTGAAGCTTTCTTT. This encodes CASSINPLGQRTTEAFF.

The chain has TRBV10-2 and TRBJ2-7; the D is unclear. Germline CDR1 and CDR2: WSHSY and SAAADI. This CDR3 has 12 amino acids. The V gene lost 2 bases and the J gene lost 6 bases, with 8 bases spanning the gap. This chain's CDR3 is CASSEPVREQYF. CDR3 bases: TGCGCCAGCAGTGAGCCCGTCCGCGAGCAGTACTTC.

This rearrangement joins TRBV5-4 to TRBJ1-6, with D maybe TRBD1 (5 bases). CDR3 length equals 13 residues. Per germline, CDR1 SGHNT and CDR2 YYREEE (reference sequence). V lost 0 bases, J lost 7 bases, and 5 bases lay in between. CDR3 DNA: TGTGCCAGCAGCTTGGACAGGAATTCACCCCTCCACTTT. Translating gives CASSLDRNSPLHF.

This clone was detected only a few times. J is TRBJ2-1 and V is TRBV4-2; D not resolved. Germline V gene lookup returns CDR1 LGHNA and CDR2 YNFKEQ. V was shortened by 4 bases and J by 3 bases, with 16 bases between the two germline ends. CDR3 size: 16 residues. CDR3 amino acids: CASSPTESSLYNEQFF. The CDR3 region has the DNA TGTGCCAGCAGCCCCACAGAATCCAGCCTCTACAATGAGCAGTTCTTC.

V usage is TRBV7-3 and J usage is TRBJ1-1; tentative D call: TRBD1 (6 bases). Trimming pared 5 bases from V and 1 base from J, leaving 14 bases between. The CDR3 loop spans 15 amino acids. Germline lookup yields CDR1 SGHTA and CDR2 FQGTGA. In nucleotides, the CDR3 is TGTGCCAGCAGCCCAACAGGGTTGAGGAACACTGAAGCTTTCTTT. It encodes CASSPTGLRNTEAFF.

CDR3 loop: CAISESPGLEKLFF. For the CDR3, the DNA is TGTGCCATCAGTGAGTCCCCCGGTCTTGAAAAACTGTTTTTT. The chain couples TRBV10-3 to TRBJ1-4; D is uncertain. The CDR3 loop spans 14 amino acids. V lost 0 bases and J 7 bases, leaving 9 bases between the germline ends. Germline CDR1 ENHRY, CDR2 SYGVKD.

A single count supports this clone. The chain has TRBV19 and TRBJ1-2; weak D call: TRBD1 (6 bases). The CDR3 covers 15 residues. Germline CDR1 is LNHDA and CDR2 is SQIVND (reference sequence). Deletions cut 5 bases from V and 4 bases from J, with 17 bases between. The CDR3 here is CASSPWTAGVYGYTF. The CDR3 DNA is TGTGCCAGTAGTCCCTGGACAGCGGGGGTCTATGGCTACACCTTC.

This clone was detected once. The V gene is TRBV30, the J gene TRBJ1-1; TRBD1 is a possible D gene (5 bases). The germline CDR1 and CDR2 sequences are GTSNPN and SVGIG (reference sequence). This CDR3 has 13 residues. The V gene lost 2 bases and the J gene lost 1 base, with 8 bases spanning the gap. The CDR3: CAWSQGTNTEAFF. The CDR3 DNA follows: TGTGCCTGGAGTCAGGGTACGAACACTGAAGCTTTCTTT.

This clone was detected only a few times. The CDR3 region has the DNA TGTGCCAGCAGCTTCTCCCCCGACACTGGCTACACCTTC. The encoded protein is CASSFSPDTGYTF. J is TRBJ1-2 and V is TRBV7-9; no clear D. V was pared by 3 bases and J by 7 bases, with 12 bases between. Germline CDR1 SEHNR, CDR2 FQNEAQ (reference sequence). The CDR3 sequence is 13 residues long.

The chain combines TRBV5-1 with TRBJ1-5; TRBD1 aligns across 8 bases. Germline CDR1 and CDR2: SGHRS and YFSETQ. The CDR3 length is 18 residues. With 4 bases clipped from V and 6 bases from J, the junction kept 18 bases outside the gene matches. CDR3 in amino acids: CASSQNPLGQGESQPQHF. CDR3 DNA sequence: TGCGCCAGCAGCCAAAATCCCCTAGGACAGGGTGAGTCTCAGCCCCAGCATTTT. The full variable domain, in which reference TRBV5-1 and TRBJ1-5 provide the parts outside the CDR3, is KAGVTQTPRYLIKTRGQQVTLSCSPISGHRSVSWYQQTPGQGLQFLFEYFSETQRNKGNFPGRFSGRQFSNSRSEMNVSTLELGDSALYLCASSQNPLGQGESQPQHFGDGTRLSIL.

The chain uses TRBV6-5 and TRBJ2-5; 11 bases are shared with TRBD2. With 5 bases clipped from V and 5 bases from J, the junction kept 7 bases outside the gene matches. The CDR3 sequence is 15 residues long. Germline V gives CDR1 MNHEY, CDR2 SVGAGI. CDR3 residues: CASSRGLAVRETQYF. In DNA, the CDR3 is TGTGCCAGCAGTCGGGGACTAGCGGTCCGGGAGACCCAGTACTTC.

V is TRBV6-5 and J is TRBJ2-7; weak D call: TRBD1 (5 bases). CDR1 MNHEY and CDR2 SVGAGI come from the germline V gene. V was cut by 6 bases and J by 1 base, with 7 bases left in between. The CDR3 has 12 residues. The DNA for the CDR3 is TGTGCCAGCAGCACAGGTTCCTACGAGCAGTACTTC. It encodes CASSTGSYEQYF.

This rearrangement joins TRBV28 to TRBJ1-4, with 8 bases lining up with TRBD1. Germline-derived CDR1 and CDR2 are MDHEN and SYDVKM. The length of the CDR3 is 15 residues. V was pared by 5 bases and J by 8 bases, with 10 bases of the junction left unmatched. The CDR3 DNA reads TGTGCCAGCAGTCCGTCAGGGGGCTCGCGAGAAAAACTGTTTTTT. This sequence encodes CASSPSGGSREKLFF.

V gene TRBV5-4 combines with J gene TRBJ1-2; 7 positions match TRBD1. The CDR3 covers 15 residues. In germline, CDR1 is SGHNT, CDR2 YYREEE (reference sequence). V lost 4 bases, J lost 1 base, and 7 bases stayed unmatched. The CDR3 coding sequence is TGTGCCAGCAGCAGAGGGACAGACTATAACTATGGCTACACCTTC. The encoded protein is CASSRGTDYNYGYTF.

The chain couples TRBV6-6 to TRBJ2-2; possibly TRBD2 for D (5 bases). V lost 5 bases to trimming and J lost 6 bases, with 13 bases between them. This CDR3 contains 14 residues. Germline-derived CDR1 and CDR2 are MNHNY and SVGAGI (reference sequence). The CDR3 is CASSPAGGSGELFF. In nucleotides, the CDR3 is TGTGCCAGCAGTCCCGCCGGAGGTTCCGGGGAGCTGTTTTTT.

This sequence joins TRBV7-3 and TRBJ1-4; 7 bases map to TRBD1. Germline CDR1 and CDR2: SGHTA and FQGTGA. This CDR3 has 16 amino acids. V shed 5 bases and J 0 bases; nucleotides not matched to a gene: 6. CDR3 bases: TGTGCCAGCAGCCAAAAGGGACAGACAACTAATGAAAAACTGTTTTTT. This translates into CASSQKGQTTNEKLFF. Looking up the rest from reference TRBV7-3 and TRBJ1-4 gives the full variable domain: GAGVSQTPSNKVTEKGKYVELRCDPISGHTALYWYRQSLGQGPEFLIYFQGTGAADDSGLPNDRFFAVRPEGSVSTLKIQRTERGDSAVYLCASSQKGQTTNEKLFFGSGTQLSVL.

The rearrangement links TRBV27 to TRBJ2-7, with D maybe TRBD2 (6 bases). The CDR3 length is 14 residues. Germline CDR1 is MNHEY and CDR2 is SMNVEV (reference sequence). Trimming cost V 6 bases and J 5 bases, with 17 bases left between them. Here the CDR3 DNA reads TGTGCCAGCAGACGTTCCGGGGCGGGAAACGAGCAGTACTTC. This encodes CASRRSGAGNEQYF.

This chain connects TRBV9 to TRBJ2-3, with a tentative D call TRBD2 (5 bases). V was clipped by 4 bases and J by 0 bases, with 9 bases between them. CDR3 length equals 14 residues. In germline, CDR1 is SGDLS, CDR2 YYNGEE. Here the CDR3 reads CASSPTTSTDTQYF. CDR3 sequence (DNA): TGTGCCAGCAGCCCGACTACTAGCACAGATACGCAGTATTTT.